Each of the 29 T cell receptor beta chains below was sequenced from the same sample in a study of blood T cell repertoires in COVID-19. Profiling relied on immunoSEQ multiplex PCR, and the TCRdb table lists in-frame clones only, not all of them. The table lists about 370,000 clones, 80% to 90% of them singletons. Sequencing was performed on PBMCs or T cells enriched from blood (not recorded which). The receptors stem from a man younger than 30 who had recovered from COVID-19.

The chain carries TRBV2 and TRBJ1-2; 7 bases fit TRBD1. The trim removed 10 bases at V and 4 bases at J, leaving 12 bases unmatched. This CDR3 region has 14 residues. Germline V gives CDR1 SNHLY, CDR2 FYNNEI. CDR3 sequence reads: CATMRTGRIYGYTF. DNA of the CDR3: TGTGCCACCATGCGGACAGGTCGGATCTATGGCTACACCTTC.

The gene calls are TRBV27 and TRBJ1-5; D is ambiguous. The CDR3 sequence is 15 residues long. The ends were cut back, 0 bases at V and 4 bases at J, with 10 bases in the middle. Per the germline V gene, CDR1 is MNHEY and CDR2 is SMNVEV (reference sequence). The CDR3 nucleotides read TGTGCCAGCAGTTTATCGAGGGTGGGTAATCAGCCCCAGCATTTT. Translated, it gives CASSLSRVGNQPQHF.

The chain is built from TRBV5-1 and TRBJ1-4; possibly TRBD1 for D (5 bases). Germline lookup yields CDR1 SGHRS and CDR2 YFSETQ. The CDR3 covers 15 residues. Trimming left V 3 bases short and J 8 bases short, with 17 bases between. CDR3: CASSYTGGSGEKLFF. Here the CDR3 DNA reads TGCGCCAGCAGCTACACAGGTGGATCTGGGGAAAAACTGTTTTTT.

The chain employs TRBV6-5 and TRBJ2-7, with 9 bases fitting TRBD1. The CDR3 is 13 amino acids. J was trimmed by 7 bases and V by 8 bases; bases with no gene match: 9. Germline assignment: CDR1 MNHEY and CDR2 SVGAGI. This CDR3 is CASGIHRGREQYF. The CDR3 region has the DNA TGTGCCAGCGGGATACACAGGGGGCGGGAGCAGTACTTC.

The rearrangement joins TRBV28 to TRBJ2-7, with a weak D call TRBD2 (5 bases). The length of the CDR3 is 13 residues. The V end was cut by 6 bases, the J end by 4 bases, with 13 bases between. Germline V lookup: CDR1 MDHEN, CDR2 SYDVKM. This CDR3 is CASSPGVSYEQYF. The CDR3 DNA reads as TGTGCCAGCAGCCCCGGGGTGTCATACGAGCAGTACTTC.

V gene TRBV4-2 combines with J gene TRBJ1-1, with D unclear. This CDR3 comprises 16 residues. The V and J ends lost 6 bases and 0 bases respectively, with 17 bases between them. Germline V CDR1 and CDR2: LGHNA, YNFKEQ. The CDR3: CASRPTAFGVNTEAFF. The CDR3 bases are TGTGCCAGCAGGCCTACAGCTTTCGGGGTGAACACTGAAGCTTTCTTT.

V usage is TRBV25-1 and J usage is TRBJ1-6, with TRBD1 matching 7 bases. V lost 3 bases to trimming and J lost 13 bases; unmatched junction nucleotides: 9. CDR3 length: 14 residues. CDR1 is MGHDK, CDR2 SYGVNS, per germline. The CDR3 reads CASSEGAGGSPLHF. CDR3 sequence (DNA): TGTGCCAGCAGTGAGGGGGCAGGGGGATCCCCCCTCCACTTT.

The CDR3 DNA reads as TGTGCCAGCAGGAATACAGGGGGTGCAGATACGCAGTATTTT. It translates to CASRNTGGADTQYF. The gene calls are TRBV2 and TRBJ2-3; 8 bases are shared with TRBD1. V lost 6 bases to trimming and J lost 4 bases; unmatched junction nucleotides: 6. The CDR3 totals 14 residues. The germline V gene has CDR1 SNHLY and CDR2 FYNNEI. The complete variable domain, with remaining parts taken from reference TRBV2 and TRBJ2-3, reads EPEVTQTPSHQVTQMGQEVILRCVPISNHLYFYWYRQILGQKVEFLVSFYNNEISEKSEIFDDQFSVERPDGSNFTLKIRSTKLEDSAMYFCASRNTGGADTQYFGPGTRLTVL.

The genes are TRBV5-1 and TRBJ2-7; perhaps TRBD2 as D (5 bases). Germline V CDR1 and CDR2: SGHRS, YFSETQ. The CDR3 runs to 14 residues. The V and J ends lost 3 bases and 0 bases respectively, with 10 bases between them. The DNA for the CDR3 is TGCGCCAGCAGCTGGCATCGGGACTCCTACGAGCAGTACTTC. Its protein product is CASSWHRDSYEQYF. The full variable domain, in which reference TRBV5-1 and TRBJ2-7 provide the parts outside the CDR3, is KAGVTQTPRYLIKTRGQQVTLSCSPISGHRSVSWYQQTPGQGLQFLFEYFSETQRNKGNFPGRFSGRQFSNSRSEMNVSTLELGDSALYLCASSWHRDSYEQYFGPGTRLTVT.

This sequence joins TRBV5-1 and TRBJ1-4; 9 bases are a match to TRBD1. V was clipped by 2 bases and J by 2 bases; unmatched bases: 7. The germline gives CDR1 SGHRS, CDR2 YFSETQ. This CDR3 spans 17 amino acids. The CDR3, as DNA: TGCGCCAGCAGCTTAGGGGACAGGGTAGGGACTAATGAAAAACTGTTTTTT. Translated, it gives CASSLGDRVGTNEKLFF.

CDR3 region: CASSSNTEAFF. For the CDR3, the DNA is TGCGCCAGCTCATCGAACACTGAAGCTTTCTTT. This chain uses TRBV5-1 with TRBJ1-1; no reliable D call. The ends were cut back, 7 bases at V and 1 base at J, with 5 bases in the middle. The germline gives CDR1 SGHRS, CDR2 YFSETQ. The CDR3 extends over 11 amino acids.

The chain couples TRBV5-1 to TRBJ1-1; D perhaps matches TRBD1 (5 bases). V lost 2 bases to trimming and J lost 0 bases, with 11 bases between them. CDR1 is SGHRS, CDR2 YFSETQ, per germline. The CDR3 has 15 amino acids. This CDR3 reads CASSLATGLNTEAFF. The CDR3 DNA sequence: TGCGCCAGCAGCTTAGCTACAGGCCTGAACACTGAAGCTTTCTTT.

The chain recombines TRBV5-1 with TRBJ2-7; the match to TRBD1 covers 11 bases. The length of the CDR3 is 17 residues. V was pared by 0 bases and J by 4 bases, with 9 bases of the junction left unmatched. Germline CDR1 SGHRS, CDR2 YFSETQ. CDR3 in DNA: TGCGCCAGCAGCTTGGGAGGCCCCGGGACAGGGGGGTACGAGCAGTACTTC. Translation: CASSLGGPGTGGYEQYF.

DNA for the CDR3: TGTGCCAGCAGAGCAGGGGGTTGGTATGGCTACACCTTC. Encoded protein: CASRAGGWYGYTF. This chain links TRBV27 with TRBJ1-2, with TRBD1 matching over 7 bases. Germline trimming cut 6 bases from V and 5 bases from J; bases unmatched to any gene: 6. The CDR3 is 13 amino acids. Per germline, CDR1 MNHEY and CDR2 SMNVEV (reference sequence).

In its sample, this clone was seen once. V gene TRBV5-6 combines with J gene TRBJ1-6; D is possibly TRBD1 (6 bases). V lost 4 bases and J lost 8, with 16 bases in between. Germline CDR1 reads SGHDT; CDR2 reads YYEEEE. The CDR3 sequence is 15 residues long. The CDR3 here is CASSPTGIIDSPLHF. In nucleotides, the CDR3 is TGTGCCAGCAGCCCGACAGGAATCATTGATTCACCCCTCCACTTT.

The chain joins TRBV19 to TRBJ2-7; TRBD2 matches at 8 bases. The germline gives CDR1 LNHDA, CDR2 SQIVND (reference sequence). The V and J ends lost 4 bases and 5 bases, in that order; junction bases with no gene match: 7. CDR3 length: 14 amino acids. The CDR3 DNA sequence: TGTGCCAGTAGTACGAGAGCGGGAGACCACGAGCAGTACTTC. Protein product: CASSTRAGDHEQYF.

The J gene is TRBJ2-3, the V gene TRBV6-2 or TRBV6-3; tentatively, D is TRBD2 (5 bases). Trimming took off 2 bases at V and 9 bases at J, with 9 bases between the two ends. The CDR3 totals 12 residues. In germline, CDR1 is MNHEY, CDR2 SVGEGT. CDR3 nucleotide sequence: TGTGCCAGCAGTTACGCGGGCTTAACGCAGTATTTT. Translating it yields CASSYAGLTQYF.

This clone was seen a single time. J is TRBJ1-2 and V is TRBV28; 8 bases line up with TRBD1. The germline V gene has CDR1 MDHEN and CDR2 SYDVKM. V shed 6 bases and J 7 bases; nucleotides not matched to a gene: 7. There are 13 residues in the CDR3. CDR3 sequence: CASSAGQGGGYTF. The CDR3 DNA reads as TGTGCCAGCAGCGCCGGACAGGGCGGTGGCTACACCTTC.

The CDR3 is CASSDTGQGKHHIYF. CDR3 in DNA: TGCGCCAGCAGTGACACCGGACAGGGGAAACACCATATATATTTT. The chain links TRBV10-2 to TRBJ1-3; the match to TRBD1 covers 9 bases. V trimming: 3 bases; J trimming: 13 bases; junction bases outside the gene matches: 13. Germline CDR1 reads WSHSY; CDR2 reads SAAADI. This CDR3 has 15 amino acids.

V gene TRBV28 combines with J gene TRBJ2-1; 9 bases fit TRBD2. This CDR3 spans 17 amino acids. Trimming removed 4 bases from V and 9 bases from J; junction bases left unmatched: 16. In germline, CDR1 is MDHEN, CDR2 SYDVKM. CDR3 sequence (DNA): TGTGCCAGCAGTTCCCAAACTCACGGGACTAGCTTTCTTGAGCAGTTCTTC. It yields the protein CASSSQTHGTSFLEQFF.

This chain links TRBV7-6 with TRBJ2-3, with 10 bases identical to TRBD1. This CDR3 is 15 amino acids long. Germline CDR1 reads SGHVS; CDR2 reads FNYEAQ. V trimming: 5 bases; J trimming: 4 bases; junction bases outside the gene matches: 6. The DNA for the CDR3 is TGTGCCAGCAGCAGGACAGGGGGAAGCGCAGATACGCAGTATTTT. This sequence encodes CASSRTGGSADTQYF.

The J gene is TRBJ1-1, the V gene TRBV12-5; D possibly corresponds to TRBD1 (5 bases). Between the trimmed V and J ends, which lost 5 bases and 1 base, there was a span of 20 bases. The CDR3 runs to 17 residues. From germline, CDR1 is LGHNT and CDR2 FRNRAP. CDR3 in amino acids: CASGPRGTLTGNTEAFF. CDR3 DNA: TGTGCTAGTGGTCCCCGGGGGACTCTTACAGGGAACACTGAAGCTTTCTTT. The variable domain in full, completed from reference TRBV12-5 and TRBJ1-1, reads DARVTQTPRHKVTEMGQEVTMRCQPILGHNTVFWYRQTMMQGLELLAYFRNRAPLDDSGMPKDRFSAEMPDATLATLKIQPSEPRDSAVYFCASGPRGTLTGNTEAFFGQGTRLTVV.

The chain links TRBV27 to TRBJ2-5; 8 positions agree with TRBD2. The CDR3 totals 15 residues. V lost 5 bases, J lost 2 bases, and 7 bases stayed unmatched. CDR1 is MNHEY and CDR2 is SMNVEV in the germline V gene (reference sequence). The CDR3, as DNA: TGTGCCAGCAGTATGCTTAGCGGGGCTCAAGAGACCCAGTACTTC. It specifies CASSMLSGAQETQYF.

The genes are TRBV4-2 and TRBJ2-1, with 10 bases lining up with TRBD2. With V trimmed by 7 bases and J by 6 bases, 6 bases remained unmatched. Per the germline V gene, CDR1 is LGHNA and CDR2 is YNFKEQ. The CDR3 runs to 14 residues. The CDR3 reads CASTLASGSNEQFF. CDR3 nucleotide sequence: TGTGCCAGCACCCTTGCTAGCGGGAGCAATGAGCAGTTCTTC.

The J gene is TRBJ2-1, the V gene TRBV7-9, with 10 positions matching TRBD2. Per germline, CDR1 SEHNR and CDR2 FQNEAQ (reference sequence). The CDR3 is 13 amino acids. V trimming: 6 bases; J trimming: 6 bases; junction bases outside the gene matches: 2. The CDR3 sequence is CASRTSGPNEQFF. In DNA form, the CDR3 reads TGTGCCAGCAGGACTAGCGGGCCCAATGAGCAGTTCTTC.

The V gene is TRBV5-1, the J gene TRBJ1-3; D may be TRBD1 (5 bases). The CDR3 totals 15 residues. Deletions cut 7 bases from V and 0 bases from J, with 14 bases between. Germline assignment: CDR1 SGHRS and CDR2 YFSETQ. CDR3 bases: TGCGCCAGCTCGGGCGCAGGGAACTCTGGAAACACCATATATTTT. This translates into CASSGAGNSGNTIYF.

The chain has TRBV7-9 and TRBJ1-6; the match to TRBD1 covers 7 bases. Trimming took 4 bases from V and 4 from J; bases not matched to a gene: 7. Germline values: CDR1 SEHNR, CDR2 FQNEAQ (reference sequence). This CDR3 contains 16 residues. In DNA, the CDR3 is TGTGCCAGCAGCTCCCAGGACAGGAGGTATAATTCACCCCTCCACTTT. Translated, it gives CASSSQDRRYNSPLHF. Full variable domain (remainder filled in from reference TRBV7-9 and TRBJ1-6): DTGVSQNPRHKITKRGQNVTFRCDPISEHNRLYWYRQTLGQGPEFLTYFQNEAQLEKSRLLSDRFSAERPKGSFSTLEIQRTEQGDSAMYLCASSSQDRRYNSPLHFGNGTRLTVT.

The chain links TRBV28 to TRBJ1-4, with 7 bases that match TRBD1. J lost 8 bases, V lost 6 bases, and 9 bases had no gene match. Germline lookup yields CDR1 MDHEN and CDR2 SYDVKM. The CDR3 extends over 14 amino acids. CDR3 sequence: CASSSGTVVEKLFF. In DNA form, the CDR3 reads TGTGCCAGCAGCTCCGGGACAGTTGTCGAAAAACTGTTTTTT.

The chain employs TRBV28 and TRBJ1-1; 11 bases agree with TRBD1. After removal of 8 bases from V and 10 bases from J, the junction contained 9 bases not matched to a gene. The CDR3 length is 13 residues. Germline CDR1 reads MDHEN; CDR2 reads SYDVKM. As DNA, the CDR3 is TGTGCCAGCGCCGTCGGGACAGGGGGAGTAGCTTTCTTT. Translating it yields CASAVGTGGVAFF.